The 11 T cell receptor beta chains given below trace back to one sample, sequenced in a study of Ad26.COV2.S vaccination and SARS-CoV-2 variants. Specified treatment: roughly 19 received Ad26.COV2.S at low or high dose, single or two shots; 5 received placebo; per-sample allocation not given. Samples came from day 63 after the first vaccine or placebo injection. The method was immunoSEQ multiplex PCR; TCRdb's version includes in-frame clones alone and lacks a portion of them. The sample has a few hundred thousand clones, 90% seen once; the top ten hold approximately 12%. The sample consisted of peripheral blood, taken in a trial of Ad26.COV2.S vaccine versus placebo. The receptors shown here come from a person aged 18 to 59 who received the Ad26.COV2.S COVID-19 vaccine or a placebo.

The chain links TRBV6-2 or TRBV6-3 to TRBJ2-7; possible D gene TRBD1, 5 bases. The germline V gene encodes CDR1 MNHEY and CDR2 SVGEGT. This CDR3 has 14 residues. Between the trimmed V and J ends, which lost 6 bases and 2 bases, there was a span of 14 bases. CDR3: CASSLDTGAYEQYF. CDR3 bases: TGTGCCAGCAGCCTGGACACTGGGGCCTACGAGCAGTACTTC.

The chain employs TRBV29-1 and TRBJ1-1; TRBD1 might be the D (5 bases). This CDR3 has 16 amino acids. Germline V gene lookup returns CDR1 SQVTM and CDR2 ANQGSEA. V was shortened by 2 bases and J by 1 base, with 17 bases between the two germline ends. In DNA, the CDR3 is TGCAGCGTTGAACCCCGTTTGTGGGGCCCGAACACTGAAGCTTTCTTT. This encodes CSVEPRLWGPNTEAFF.

The rearrangement uses TRBV27 and TRBJ2-1, with D possibly TRBD1 on 5 matching bases. Germline loops: CDR1 MNHEY, CDR2 SMNVEV (reference sequence). V was pared by 0 bases and J by 4 bases, with 22 bases between. This CDR3 spans 19 amino acids. As DNA, the CDR3 is TGTGCCAGCAGTTTATCCCTTCCCCGACAGTCCTCGTTATACAATGAGCAGTTCTTC. It encodes CASSLSLPRQSSLYNEQFF.

The chain carries TRBV6-5 and TRBJ2-1, with 8 bases lining up with TRBD1. Trimming took 7 bases from V and 3 from J; bases not matched to a gene: 8. This CDR3 region has 15 residues. Germline CDR1 is MNHEY and CDR2 is SVGAGI. The CDR3: CASTPGQGVYNEQFF. The CDR3 region has the DNA TGTGCCAGCACTCCTGGACAGGGTGTCTACAATGAGCAGTTCTTC.

The chain recombines TRBV7-9 with TRBJ1-1; TRBD1 is a possible D gene (6 bases). The V end was cut by 5 bases, the J end by 6 bases, with 10 bases between. The germline V gene has CDR1 SEHNR and CDR2 FQNEAQ (reference sequence). The CDR3 covers 12 residues. Here the CDR3 reads CASSEGDSEAFF. In DNA, the CDR3 is TGTGCCAGCAGCGAGGGGGACTCTGAAGCTTTCTTT. The full variable domain, in which reference TRBV7-9 and TRBJ1-1 provide the parts outside the CDR3, is DTGVSQNPRHKITKRGQNVTFRCDPISEHNRLYWYRQTLGQGPEFLTYFQNEAQLEKSRLLSDRFSAERPKGSFSTLEIQRTEQGDSAMYLCASSEGDSEAFFGQGTRLTVV.

The rearrangement joins TRBV27 to TRBJ2-5; 8 bases match TRBD1. The CDR3 spans 14 residues. Trimming took 5 bases from V and 5 from J; bases not matched to a gene: 7. Germline CDR1 is MNHEY and CDR2 is SMNVEV (reference sequence). This chain's CDR3 is CASSPLDREETQYF. The CDR3 DNA follows: TGTGCCAGCAGTCCTTTGGACAGGGAGGAGACCCAGTACTTC.

Here the CDR3 DNA reads TGTGCCAGCATCCCGGGGGCTAGCGGGAGAGGGTTAGCCAAAAACATTCAGTACTTC. It yields the protein CASIPGASGRGLAKNIQYF. The chain joins TRBV2 to TRBJ2-4, with 10 positions matching TRBD2. The CDR3 spans 19 residues. Per the germline V gene, CDR1 is SNHLY and CDR2 is FYNNEI. J was trimmed by 0 bases and V by 7 bases; bases with no gene match: 15.

The chain links TRBV7-6 to TRBJ2-4; 12 bases match TRBD2. CDR3 size: 16 residues. J lost 3 bases, V lost 5 bases, and 5 bases had no gene match. Germline CDR1 SGHVS, CDR2 FNYEAQ. The CDR3 sequence is CASSPLAGGGKNIQYF. The CDR3 region has the DNA TGTGCCAGCAGCCCTCTAGCGGGAGGGGGCAAAAACATTCAGTACTTC.

The gene calls are TRBV13 and TRBJ2-7; 7 bases map to TRBD1. Trimming took 5 bases from V and 0 from J; bases not matched to a gene: 7. This CDR3 is built from 15 residues. Germline values: CDR1 PRHDT, CDR2 FYEKMQ (reference sequence). CDR3 protein: CASSPKQGPSYEQYF. As DNA, the CDR3 is TGTGCCAGCAGCCCAAAACAGGGGCCCTCCTACGAGCAGTACTTC. Full variable domain (outside the CDR3, taken from reference TRBV13 and TRBJ2-7): AAGVIQSPRHLIKEKRETATLKCYPIPRHDTVYWYQQGPGQDPQFLISFYEKMQSDKGSIPDRFSAQQFSDYHSELNMSSLELGDSALYFCASSPKQGPSYEQYFGPGTRLTVT.

The chain combines TRBV18 with TRBJ1-1; D ambiguous. V lost 3 bases and J lost 3, with 17 bases in between. The germline gives CDR1 KGHSH, CDR2 LQKENI. The CDR3 length is 16 residues. The CDR3 loop reads CASSPRLDLLDTEAFF. The CDR3 region has the DNA TGTGCCAGCTCACCCCGCCTGGACCTCCTGGACACTGAAGCTTTCTTT.

This clone was picked up one time. This rearrangement joins TRBV2 to TRBJ2-3; 9 nucleotides agree with TRBD1. The CDR3 has 16 residues. CDR1 is SNHLY and CDR2 is FYNNEI in the germline V gene. V shed 3 bases, J shed 0 bases, and the junction held 4 bases outside the gene matches. The CDR3 is CASSERTGASTDTQYF. CDR3 nucleotide sequence: TGTGCCAGCAGTGAGAGGACAGGGGCCAGCACAGATACGCAGTATTTT.